The 20 T cell receptor beta chains below come from one sample, sequenced in a study of cytomegalovirus exposure and HLA in healthy donors. Vbeta (60) and Jbeta (13) primers were used in the PCR. The assay was immunoSEQ multiplex PCR, and TCRdb's table has in-frame clones only and misses some. The sample contains approximately 300,000 clones, 80% of which appear only once. Specimen: PBMCs. Receptors originate from a girl aged 2 to 10 in good health and CMV-seronegative.

V is TRBV29-1 and J is TRBJ1-1, with a weak D call TRBD1 (6 bases). V was clipped by 6 bases and J by 1 base, with 15 bases between them. The CDR3 runs to 14 residues. CDR1 is SQVTM and CDR2 is ANQGSEA in the germline V gene. CDR3: CSVRADRPNTEAFF. CDR3 DNA: TGCAGCGTCCGAGCAGACAGGCCGAACACTGAAGCTTTCTTT.

The genes are TRBV6-5 and TRBJ2-7; 11 bases map to TRBD1. CDR3 length: 13 residues. The germline V gene has CDR1 MNHEY and CDR2 SVGAGI. V shed 7 bases, J shed 5 bases, and the junction held 4 bases outside the gene matches. CDR3 residues: CASKGTGGNEQYF. CDR3 sequence (DNA): TGTGCCAGCAAAGGGACAGGGGGGAACGAGCAGTACTTC.

This clone has just a few counts. This chain joins TRBV7-2 and TRBJ1-2; D unclear. The germline V gene encodes CDR1 SGHTA and CDR2 FQGNSA. V lost 6 bases to trimming and J lost 7 bases, with 15 bases between them. The CDR3 consists of 13 residues. CDR3 amino acids: CASSSPTVGGYTF. DNA for the CDR3: TGTGCCAGCAGTTCCCCTACAGTAGGTGGCTACACCTTC.

With regard to this clone: The same CDR3 is also encoded by other DNA sequences in this sample. This sequence joins TRBV9 and TRBJ2-3, with a possible D match to TRBD2 (5 bases). The CDR3 has 16 amino acids. V was shortened by 0 bases and J by 4 bases, with 15 bases between the two germline ends. Germline assignment: CDR1 SGDLS and CDR2 YYNGEE. CDR3 residues: CASSVDLATPADTQYF. DNA of the CDR3: TGTGCCAGCAGCGTAGATCTAGCAACCCCCGCAGATACGCAGTATTTT.

J is TRBJ1-1 and V is TRBV6-5, with 8 bases identical to TRBD1. The junction had 6 bases not matched to a gene; V was cut back by 5 bases and J by 1 base. The CDR3 has 15 amino acids. In germline, CDR1 is MNHEY, CDR2 SVGAGI. The CDR3 region has the DNA TGTGCCAGCAGTCATCGGACAGGGACGAACACTGAAGCTTTCTTT. Translated: CASSHRTGTNTEAFF.

This sequence joins TRBV28 and TRBJ1-3, with a tentative D call TRBD1 (5 bases). The CDR3 consists of 14 residues. The germline V and J ends were trimmed by 8 bases and 4 bases, with 15 bases remaining between them. The V gene's germline CDR1 is MDHEN and CDR2 SYDVKM. In DNA form, the CDR3 reads TGTGCCAGCCACCCCGGGACTGAGGGAAACACCATATATTTT. It translates to CASHPGTEGNTIYF.

This chain joins TRBV10-3 and TRBJ2-1, with a weak D call TRBD1 (5 bases). Germline CDR1 is ENHRY and CDR2 is SYGVKD. The CDR3 is made up of 15 amino acids. V was clipped by 9 bases and J by 9 bases, with 24 bases between them. CDR3 nucleotides: TGTGCCATTGATAGGGGCCGGACCCCTCCCGGTGAGCAGTTCTTC. It encodes CAIDRGRTPPGEQFF.

The rearrangement joins TRBV5-6 to TRBJ2-2; 7 nucleotides agree with TRBD1. The CDR3 is 15 residues long. Germline CDR1 SGHDT, CDR2 YYEEEE. The V and J ends lost 3 bases and 1 base, in that order; junction bases with no gene match: 3. CDR3 bases: TGTGCCAGCAGCTACAGGGGAATGAACACCGGGGAGCTGTTTTTT. Its translation: CASSYRGMNTGELFF.

V usage is TRBV5-4 and J usage is TRBJ2-1; 9 bases agree with TRBD2. Germline CDR1 reads SGHNT; CDR2 reads YYREEE (reference sequence). The length of the CDR3 is 16 residues. V gave up 5 bases and J gave up 6 bases; unmatched junction bases: 12. CDR3: CASSRPSGGTVNEQFF. The DNA of the CDR3 is TGTGCCAGCAGTCGCCCGAGCGGGGGGACCGTCAATGAGCAGTTCTTC.

Only one count was recorded for this clone. The chain combines TRBV7-9 with TRBJ1-1; no clear D gene. V lost 8 bases, J lost 5 bases, and 9 bases lay in between. The germline V gene has CDR1 SEHNR and CDR2 FQNEAQ (reference sequence). The CDR3 has 11 residues. The CDR3: CASSGGTEAFF. The CDR3 bases are TGTGCCAGCTCGGGAGGGACTGAAGCTTTCTTT.

The chain joins TRBV15 to TRBJ1-1; TRBD1 agrees at 8 bases. After removal of 5 bases from V and 1 base from J, the junction contained 3 bases not matched to a gene. CDR3 length equals 14 residues. Germline values: CDR1 LNHNV, CDR2 YYDKDF (reference sequence). This CDR3 is CATSPDRANTEAFF. CDR3 sequence (DNA): TGTGCCACCAGCCCGGACAGGGCGAACACTGAAGCTTTCTTT.

The chain employs TRBV27 and TRBJ2-2; TRBD2 is a possible D gene (6 bases). The CDR3 runs to 19 residues. V lost 2 bases, J lost 6 bases, and 25 bases lay in between. Germline V CDR1 and CDR2: MNHEY, SMNVEV (reference sequence). The CDR3 DNA reads as TGTGCCAGCAGTTTACTACTTTCTTCTGCGGGATTTATGTCCGGGGAGCTGTTTTTT. This encodes CASSLLLSSAGFMSGELFF.

This clone was seen just once. The genes are TRBV19 and TRBJ2-2, with 9 positions matching TRBD1. Germline loops: CDR1 LNHDA, CDR2 SQIVND (reference sequence). The J segment lost 4 bases and the V segment lost 2 bases, leaving 8 bases of the junction unmatched. The CDR3 has 17 amino acids. CDR3 nucleotide sequence: TGTGCCAGTAGTATATCGTACAGGGGGCTCGGCACCGGGGAGCTGTTTTTT. Translation: CASSISYRGLGTGELFF.

The V call is TRBV18, the J call TRBJ2-1; the D gene is possibly TRBD2 (5 bases). The germline gives CDR1 KGHSH, CDR2 LQKENI. The V gene lost 2 bases and the J gene lost 14 bases, with 22 bases spanning the gap. The CDR3 has 15 residues. This CDR3 is CASSPGSARVNGKFF. The CDR3 DNA sequence: TGTGCCAGCTCACCAGGGAGTGCACGAGTAAACGGGAAGTTCTTC.

This clone appeared once. This chain connects TRBV28 to TRBJ1-2; D not certain. Per the germline V gene, CDR1 is MDHEN and CDR2 is SYDVKM. This CDR3 contains 12 residues. Between the trimmed V and J ends, which lost 6 bases and 3 bases, there was a span of 8 bases. CDR3 loop: CASSPPYYGYTF. The CDR3 coding sequence is TGTGCCAGCAGCCCCCCCTACTATGGCTACACCTTC.

The table lists this clone with a count of one. The rearrangement joins TRBV7-8 to TRBJ1-5; D might be TRBD1 (5 bases). This CDR3 comprises 15 residues. Trimming took off 1 base at V and 4 bases at J, with 11 bases between the two ends. Germline loops: CDR1 SGHVS, CDR2 FQNEAQ. In DNA, the CDR3 is TGTGCCAGCAGCTTAGTGCCCAGGGTAAATCAGCCCCAGCATTTT. Amino acids: CASSLVPRVNQPQHF.

V usage is TRBV5-1 and J usage is TRBJ2-3, with TRBD2 matching over 7 bases. The germline V gene encodes CDR1 SGHRS and CDR2 YFSETQ. The CDR3 length is 15 residues. J was trimmed by 2 bases and V by 5 bases; bases with no gene match: 8. CDR3 region: CASRVGGYATDTQYF. CDR3 nucleotide sequence: TGCGCCAGCAGGGTCGGGGGGTATGCCACAGATACGCAGTATTTT.

V and J are TRBV9 and TRBJ2-1; 8 positions agree with TRBD2. Per germline, CDR1 SGDLS and CDR2 YYNGEE. This CDR3 contains 14 residues. Losses at the gene ends were 4 bases for V and 5 bases for J; bases not matched to a gene: 5. CDR3 nucleotides: TGTGCCAGCAGCACTAGCGGTGTAAACAATGAGCAGTTCTTC. Translation: CASSTSGVNNEQFF. The full variable domain, with the rest looked up from reference TRBV9 and TRBJ2-1, is DSGVTQTPKHLITATGQRVTLRCSPRSGDLSVYWYQQSLDQGLQFLIQYYNGEERAKGNILERFSAQQFPDLHSELNLSSLELGDSALYFCASSTSGVNNEQFFGPGTRLTVL.

The chain combines TRBV5-1 with TRBJ2-3; 7 bases align to TRBD1. With 4 bases clipped from V and 9 bases from J, the junction kept 8 bases outside the gene matches. The CDR3 runs to 13 residues. Germline-derived CDR1 and CDR2 are SGHRS and YFSETQ. CDR3 sequence (DNA): TGCGCCAGCAGCACGAATGACAGGGCGACGCAGTATTTT. Its translation: CASSTNDRATQYF. The entire variable domain, with the rest obtained from reference TRBV5-1 and TRBJ2-3, is as follows: KAGVTQTPRYLIKTRGQQVTLSCSPISGHRSVSWYQQTPGQGLQFLFEYFSETQRNKGNFPGRFSGRQFSNSRSEMNVSTLELGDSALYLCASSTNDRATQYFGPGTRLTVL.

Comments on this clone: The junction and the germline gene differ at one end; a read error may be behind it. Other nucleotide sequences in the sample specify the same CDR3. The V and J genes are TRBV30 and TRBJ2-1; 9 bases agree with TRBD2. The CDR3 length is 14 residues. Germline V gene lookup returns CDR1 GTSNPN and CDR2 SVGIG (reference sequence). CDR3 residues: CAWNRGGAWDEQFF. CDR3 nucleotides: TGTGCCTGGAATCGCGGGGGGGCCTGGGATGAACAGTTCTTC. Based on the CDR3 plus reference TRBV30 and TRBJ2-1, the full variable domain is SQTIHQWPATLVQPVGSPLSLECTVEGTSNPNLYWYRQAAGRGLQLLFYSVGIGQISSEVPQNLSASRPQDRQFILSSKKLLLSDSGFYLCAWNRGGAWDEQFFGPGTRLTVL.